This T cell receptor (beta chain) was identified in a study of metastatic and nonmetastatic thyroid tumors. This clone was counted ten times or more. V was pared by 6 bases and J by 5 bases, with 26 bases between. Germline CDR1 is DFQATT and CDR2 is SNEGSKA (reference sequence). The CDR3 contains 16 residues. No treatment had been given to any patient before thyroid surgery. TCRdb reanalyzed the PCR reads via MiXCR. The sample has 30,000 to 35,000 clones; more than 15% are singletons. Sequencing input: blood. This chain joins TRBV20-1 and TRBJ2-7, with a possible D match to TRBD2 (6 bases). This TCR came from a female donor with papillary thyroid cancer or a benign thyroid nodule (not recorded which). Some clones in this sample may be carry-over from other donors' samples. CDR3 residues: CSASTSGRPPADEQYF. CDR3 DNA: TGCAGTGCCAGCACCTCGGGGAGGCCCCCGGCCGACGAGCAGTACTTC.